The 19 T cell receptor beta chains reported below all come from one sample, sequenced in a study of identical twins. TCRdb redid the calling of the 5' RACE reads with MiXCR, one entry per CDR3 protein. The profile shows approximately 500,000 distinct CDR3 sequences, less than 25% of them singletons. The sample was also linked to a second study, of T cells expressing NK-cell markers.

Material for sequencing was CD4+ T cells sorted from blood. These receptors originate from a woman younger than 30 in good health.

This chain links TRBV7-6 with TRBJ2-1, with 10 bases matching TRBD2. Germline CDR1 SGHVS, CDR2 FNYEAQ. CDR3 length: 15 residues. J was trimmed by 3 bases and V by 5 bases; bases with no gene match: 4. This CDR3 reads CASSPSSGSYNEQFF. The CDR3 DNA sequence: TGTGCCAGCAGCCCGTCTAGCGGGAGCTACAATGAGCAGTTCTTC.

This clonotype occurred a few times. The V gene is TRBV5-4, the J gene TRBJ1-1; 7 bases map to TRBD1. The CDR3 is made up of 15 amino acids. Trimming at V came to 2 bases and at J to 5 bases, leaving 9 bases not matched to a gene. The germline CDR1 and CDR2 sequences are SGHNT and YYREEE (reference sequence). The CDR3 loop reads CASSLARQGGTEAFF. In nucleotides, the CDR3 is TGTGCCAGCAGCTTAGCCCGACAGGGAGGAACTGAAGCTTTCTTT.

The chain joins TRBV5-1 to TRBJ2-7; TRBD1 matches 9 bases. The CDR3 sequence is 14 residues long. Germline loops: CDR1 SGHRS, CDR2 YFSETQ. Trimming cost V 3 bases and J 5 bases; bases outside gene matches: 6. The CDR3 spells CASSSGQGEHEQYF. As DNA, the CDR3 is TGCGCCAGCAGCTCGGGACAGGGAGAACACGAGCAGTACTTC.

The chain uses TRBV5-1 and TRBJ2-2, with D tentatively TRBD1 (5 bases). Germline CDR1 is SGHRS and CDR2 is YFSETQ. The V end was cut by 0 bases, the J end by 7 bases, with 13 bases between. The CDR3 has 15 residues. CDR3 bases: TGCGCCAGCAGCTTGGAAGGGGCCGTTGACGGGGAGCTGTTTTTT. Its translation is CASSLEGAVDGELFF. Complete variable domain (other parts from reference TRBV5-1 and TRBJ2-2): KAGVTQTPRYLIKTRGQQVTLSCSPISGHRSVSWYQQTPGQGLQFLFEYFSETQRNKGNFPGRFSGRQFSNSRSEMNVSTLELGDSALYLCASSLEGAVDGELFFGEGSRLTVL.

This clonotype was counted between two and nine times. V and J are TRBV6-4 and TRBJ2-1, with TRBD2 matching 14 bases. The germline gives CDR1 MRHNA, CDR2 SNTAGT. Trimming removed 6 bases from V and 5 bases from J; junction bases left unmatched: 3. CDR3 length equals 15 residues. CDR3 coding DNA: TGTGCCAGCAGGACTAGCGGGGGGGCCGACAATGAGCAGTTCTTC. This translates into CASRTSGGADNEQFF.

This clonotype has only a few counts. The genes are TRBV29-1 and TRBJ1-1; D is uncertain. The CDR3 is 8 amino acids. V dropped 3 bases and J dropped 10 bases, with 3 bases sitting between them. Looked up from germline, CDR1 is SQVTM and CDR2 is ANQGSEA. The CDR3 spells CSVDPAFF. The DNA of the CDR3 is TGCAGCGTTGATCCAGCTTTCTTT.

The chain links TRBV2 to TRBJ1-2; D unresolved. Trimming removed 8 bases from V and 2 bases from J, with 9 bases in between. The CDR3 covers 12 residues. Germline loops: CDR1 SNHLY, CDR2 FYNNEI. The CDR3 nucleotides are TGTGCCAGCCGGACTCGGAACTATGGCTACACCTTC. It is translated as CASRTRNYGYTF.

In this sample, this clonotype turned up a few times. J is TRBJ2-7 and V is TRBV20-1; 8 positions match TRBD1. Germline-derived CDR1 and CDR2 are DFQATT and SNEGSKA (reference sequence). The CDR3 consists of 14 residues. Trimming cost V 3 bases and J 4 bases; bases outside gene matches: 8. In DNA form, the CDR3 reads TGCAGTGCTAGCTTCCTTGGACAGGGATACGAGCAGTACTTC. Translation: CSASFLGQGYEQYF.

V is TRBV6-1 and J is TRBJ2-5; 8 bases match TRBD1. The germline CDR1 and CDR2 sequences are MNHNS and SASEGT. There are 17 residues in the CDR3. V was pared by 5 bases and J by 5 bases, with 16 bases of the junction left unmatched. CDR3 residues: CASSQTRTWTGWETQYF. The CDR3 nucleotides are TGTGCCAGCAGTCAAACGCGGACATGGACAGGGTGGGAGACCCAGTACTTC.

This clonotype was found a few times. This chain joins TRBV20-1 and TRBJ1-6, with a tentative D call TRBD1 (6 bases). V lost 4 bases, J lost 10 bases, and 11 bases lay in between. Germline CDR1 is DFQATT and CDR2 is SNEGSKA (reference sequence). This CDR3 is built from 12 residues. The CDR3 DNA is TGCAGTGCTAACAGGGCAGGCTCACCCCTCCACTTT. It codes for CSANRAGSPLHF.

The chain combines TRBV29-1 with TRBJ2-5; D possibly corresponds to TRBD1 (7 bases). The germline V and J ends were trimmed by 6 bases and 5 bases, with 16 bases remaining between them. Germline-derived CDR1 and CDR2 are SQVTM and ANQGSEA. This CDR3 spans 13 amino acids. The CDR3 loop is CSVAQGGIETQYF. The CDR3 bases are TGCAGCGTGGCTCAGGGGGGTATCGAGACCCAGTACTTC.

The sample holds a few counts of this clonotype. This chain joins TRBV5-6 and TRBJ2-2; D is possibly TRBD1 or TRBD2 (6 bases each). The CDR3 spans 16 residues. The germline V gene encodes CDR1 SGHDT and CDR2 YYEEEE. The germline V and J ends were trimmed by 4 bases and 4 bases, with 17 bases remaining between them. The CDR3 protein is CASSPLLQGGTGELFF. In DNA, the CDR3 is TGTGCCAGCAGCCCCCTCCTACAGGGAGGCACCGGGGAGCTGTTTTTT.

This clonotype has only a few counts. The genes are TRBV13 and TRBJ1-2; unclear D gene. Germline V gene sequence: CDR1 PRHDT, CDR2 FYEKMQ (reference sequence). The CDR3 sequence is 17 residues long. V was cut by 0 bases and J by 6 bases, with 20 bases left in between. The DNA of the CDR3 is TGTGCCAGCAGCTTAGGCCTTGCAAGCTTGAGCGGGGATGGCTACACCTTC. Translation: CASSLGLASLSGDGYTF. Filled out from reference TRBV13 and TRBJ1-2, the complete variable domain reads AAGVIQSPRHLIKEKRETATLKCYPIPRHDTVYWYQQGPGQDPQFLISFYEKMQSDKGSIPDRFSAQQFSDYHSELNMSSLELGDSALYFCASSLGLASLSGDGYTFGSGTRLTVV.

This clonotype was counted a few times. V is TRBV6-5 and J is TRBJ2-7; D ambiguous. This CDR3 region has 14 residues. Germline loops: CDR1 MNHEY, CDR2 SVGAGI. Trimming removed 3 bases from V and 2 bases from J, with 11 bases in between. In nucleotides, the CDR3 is TGTGCCAGCAGTTATGGTCGGAACCCCTACGAGCAGTACTTC. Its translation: CASSYGRNPYEQYF.

The DNA of the CDR3 is TGCGCCAGCAGCTCGGCGACAGGGGGCACAGATACGCAGTATTTT. This gives the protein CASSSATGGTDTQYF. This chain uses TRBV5-1 with TRBJ2-3; 8 positions agree with TRBD1. With V trimmed by 3 bases and J by 1 base, 4 bases remained unmatched. The germline CDR1 and CDR2 sequences are SGHRS and YFSETQ. The CDR3 covers 15 residues.

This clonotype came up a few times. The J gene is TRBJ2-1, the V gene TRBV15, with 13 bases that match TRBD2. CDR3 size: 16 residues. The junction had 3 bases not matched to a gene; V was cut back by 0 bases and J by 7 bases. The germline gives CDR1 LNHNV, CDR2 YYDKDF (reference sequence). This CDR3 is CATSRDRLAGGNEQFF. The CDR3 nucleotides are TGTGCCACCAGCAGAGATCGACTAGCGGGAGGAAATGAGCAGTTCTTC.

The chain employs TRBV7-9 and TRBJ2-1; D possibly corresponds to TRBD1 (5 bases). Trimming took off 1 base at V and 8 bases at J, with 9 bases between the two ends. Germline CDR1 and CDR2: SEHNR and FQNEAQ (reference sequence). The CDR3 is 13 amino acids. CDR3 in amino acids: CASSLETVDEQFF. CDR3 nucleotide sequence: TGTGCCAGCAGCTTAGAGACAGTGGATGAGCAGTTCTTC.

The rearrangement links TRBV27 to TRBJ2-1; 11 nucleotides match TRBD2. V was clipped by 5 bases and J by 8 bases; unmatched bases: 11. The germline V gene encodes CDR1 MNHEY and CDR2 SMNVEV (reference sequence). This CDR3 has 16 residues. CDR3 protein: CASSPPRTSGRDEQFF. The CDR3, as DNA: TGTGCCAGCAGTCCTCCGCGGACTAGCGGGCGGGATGAGCAGTTCTTC.

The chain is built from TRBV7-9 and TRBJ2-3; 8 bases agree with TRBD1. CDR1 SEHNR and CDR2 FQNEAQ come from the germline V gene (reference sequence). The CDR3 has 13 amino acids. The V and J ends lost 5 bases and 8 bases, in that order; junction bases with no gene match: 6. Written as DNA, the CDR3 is TGTGCCAGCAGCGTGCCTACAGGGGGTACGCAGTATTTT. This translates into CASSVPTGGTQYF. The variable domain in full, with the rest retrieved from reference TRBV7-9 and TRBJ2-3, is DTGVSQNPRHKITKRGQNVTFRCDPISEHNRLYWYRQTLGQGPEFLTYFQNEAQLEKSRLLSDRFSAERPKGSFSTLEIQRTEQGDSAMYLCASSVPTGGTQYFGPGTRLTVL.